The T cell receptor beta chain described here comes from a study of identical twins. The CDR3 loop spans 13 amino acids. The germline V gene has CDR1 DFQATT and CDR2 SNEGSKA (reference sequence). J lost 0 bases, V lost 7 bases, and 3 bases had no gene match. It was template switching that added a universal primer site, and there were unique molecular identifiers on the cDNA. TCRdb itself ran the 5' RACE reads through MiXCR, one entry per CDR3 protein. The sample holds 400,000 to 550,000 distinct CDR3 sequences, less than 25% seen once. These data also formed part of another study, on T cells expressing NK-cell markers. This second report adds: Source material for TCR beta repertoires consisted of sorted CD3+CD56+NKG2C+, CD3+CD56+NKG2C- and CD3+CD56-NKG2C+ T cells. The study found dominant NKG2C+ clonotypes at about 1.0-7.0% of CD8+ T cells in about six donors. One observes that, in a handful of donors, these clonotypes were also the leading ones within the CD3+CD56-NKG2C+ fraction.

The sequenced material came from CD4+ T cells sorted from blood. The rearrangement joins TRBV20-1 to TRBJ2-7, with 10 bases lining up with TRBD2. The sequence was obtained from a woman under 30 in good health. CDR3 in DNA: TGCAGTGGGACTAGCGGTAACTCCTACGAGCAGTACTTC. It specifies CSGTSGNSYEQYF.